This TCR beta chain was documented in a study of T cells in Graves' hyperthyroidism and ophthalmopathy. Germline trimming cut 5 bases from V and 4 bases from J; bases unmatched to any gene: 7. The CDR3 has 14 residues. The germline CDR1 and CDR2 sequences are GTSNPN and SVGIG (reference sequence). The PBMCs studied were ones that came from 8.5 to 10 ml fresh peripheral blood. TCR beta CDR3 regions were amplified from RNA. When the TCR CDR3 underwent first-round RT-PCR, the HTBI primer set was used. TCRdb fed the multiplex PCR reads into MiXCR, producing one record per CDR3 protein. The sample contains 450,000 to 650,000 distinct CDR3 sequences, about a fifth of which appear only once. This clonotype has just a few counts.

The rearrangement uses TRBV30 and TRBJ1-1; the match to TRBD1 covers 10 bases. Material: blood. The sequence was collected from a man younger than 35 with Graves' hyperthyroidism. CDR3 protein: CAWDPGQGFTEAFF. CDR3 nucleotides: TGTGCCTGGGATCCGGGACAGGGGTTCACTGAAGCTTTCTTT.